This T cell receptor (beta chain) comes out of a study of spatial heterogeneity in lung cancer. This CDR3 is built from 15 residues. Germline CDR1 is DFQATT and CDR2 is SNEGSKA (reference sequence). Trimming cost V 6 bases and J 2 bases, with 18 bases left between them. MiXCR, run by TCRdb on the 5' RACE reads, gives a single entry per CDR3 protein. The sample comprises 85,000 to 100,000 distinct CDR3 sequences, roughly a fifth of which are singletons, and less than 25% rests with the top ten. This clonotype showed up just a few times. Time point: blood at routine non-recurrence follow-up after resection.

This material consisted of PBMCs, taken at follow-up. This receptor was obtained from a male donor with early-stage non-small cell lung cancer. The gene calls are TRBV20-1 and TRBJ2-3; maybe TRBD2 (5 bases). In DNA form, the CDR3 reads TGCAGTGCGCCCGTTGGGAGCGTACCCACAGATACGCAGTATTTT. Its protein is CSAPVGSVPTDTQYF.